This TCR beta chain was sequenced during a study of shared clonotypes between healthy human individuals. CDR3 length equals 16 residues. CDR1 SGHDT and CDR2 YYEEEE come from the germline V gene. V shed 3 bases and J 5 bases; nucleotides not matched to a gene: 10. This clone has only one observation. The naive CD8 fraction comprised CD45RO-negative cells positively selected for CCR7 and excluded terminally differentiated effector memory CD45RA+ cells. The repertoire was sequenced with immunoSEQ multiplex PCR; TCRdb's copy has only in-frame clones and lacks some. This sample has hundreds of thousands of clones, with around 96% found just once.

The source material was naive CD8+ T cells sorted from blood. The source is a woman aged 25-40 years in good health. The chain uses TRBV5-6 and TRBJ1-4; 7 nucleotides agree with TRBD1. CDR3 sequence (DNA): TGTGCCAGCAGCTATTTTCAGGGGGGAGGAAATGAAAAACTGTTTTTT. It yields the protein CASSYFQGGGNEKLFF.